The rows below give T cell receptor beta chains drawn from one sample of a study of blood T cell repertoires in COVID-19. Only in-frame clones appear in the TCRdb table, and some are missing; sequencing was by immunoSEQ multiplex PCR. The sample carries about 280,000 clones, roughly 90% recorded once. Material: PBMCs or T cells enriched from blood (not recorded which). Source of these receptors: a woman aged 55-69 years who had recovered from COVID-19. Each CDR3 is given with its conserved first and last residue. A D gene is named only where the DNA matches it firmly. Clone size, where shown, is once, few, many, or a class for clones that have expanded.

j_call: TRBJ2-1
v_call: TRBV19
clone_size: -
d_call: -
cdr3_aa: CASSIQGISAYNEQFF
cdr3_nt: TGTGCCAGTAGTATCCAGGGAATCTCGGCCTACAATGAGCAGTTCTTC

j_call: TRBJ2-7
v_call: TRBV5-1
clone_size: few
d_call: -
cdr3_aa: CASSLTGSYEQYF
cdr3_nt: TGCGCCAGCAGCTTGACGGGCTCCTACGAGCAGTACTTC

j_call: TRBJ1-6
v_call: TRBV4-1
clone_size: -
d_call: -
cdr3_aa: CASSHGGGGVSPLHF
cdr3_nt: TGCGCCAGCAGCCACGGGGGGGGAGGAGTTTCACCCCTCCACTTT

j_call: TRBJ2-3
v_call: TRBV19
clone_size: -
d_call: -
cdr3_aa: CASSIVARLYTQYF
cdr3_nt: TGTGCCAGTAGTATAGTGGCTAGACTTTATACGCAGTATTTT

j_call: TRBJ2-6
v_call: TRBV28
clone_size: once
d_call: -
cdr3_aa: CASSTPTTGANVLTF
cdr3_nt: TGTGCCAGCTCCACACCTACTACAGGGGCCAACGTCCTGACTTTC

j_call: TRBJ2-7
v_call: TRBV5-4
clone_size: -
d_call: TRBD1
cdr3_aa: CASSTGGSYEQYF
cdr3_nt: TGTGCCAGCTCGACAGGGGGCTCCTACGAGCAGTACTTC

j_call: TRBJ1-3
v_call: TRBV6-5
clone_size: -
d_call: -
cdr3_aa: CASSLSSGNTIYF
cdr3_nt: TGTGCCAGCAGCCTCAGTTCCGGAAACACCATATATTTT

j_call: TRBJ1-2
v_call: TRBV28
clone_size: -
d_call: -
cdr3_aa: CASSFQYFRVYGYTF
cdr3_nt: TGTGCCAGCAGTTTCCAATACTTCAGGGTCTATGGCTACACCTTC

j_call: TRBJ2-2
v_call: TRBV27
clone_size: -
d_call: TRBD2
cdr3_aa: CASSPRGLAGGPVRTGELFF
cdr3_nt: TGTGCCAGCAGTCCCCGGGGACTAGCGGGGGGGCCTGTAAGGACCGGGGAGCTGTTTTTT

j_call: TRBJ1-1
v_call: TRBV6-1
clone_size: -
d_call: -
cdr3_aa: CASSEDRTRAEAFF
cdr3_nt: TGTGCCAGCAGTGAAGACCGCACCAGGGCTGAAGCTTTCTTT

j_call: TRBJ1-2
v_call: TRBV3-1/TRBV3-2
clone_size: -
d_call: TRBD1
cdr3_aa: CASSQDVGQGPNGYTF
cdr3_nt: TGTGCCAGCAGCCAAGATGTAGGACAGGGACCCAATGGCTACACCTTC

j_call: TRBJ2-7
v_call: TRBV11-1
clone_size: -
d_call: -
cdr3_aa: CASSLVSVEQYF
cdr3_nt: TGTGCCAGCAGCTTAGTCAGCGTCGAGCAGTACTTC

j_call: TRBJ1-3
v_call: TRBV19
clone_size: -
d_call: -
cdr3_aa: CATQVQGSGNTIYF
cdr3_nt: TGTGCCACCCAAGTTCAGGGCTCTGGAAACACCATATATTTT

j_call: TRBJ2-1
v_call: TRBV27
clone_size: -
d_call: -
cdr3_aa: CASSVQGRGYNEQFF
cdr3_nt: TGTGCCAGCAGTGTCCAGGGTAGAGGATACAATGAGCAGTTCTTC

j_call: TRBJ2-1
v_call: TRBV19
clone_size: -
d_call: TRBD2
cdr3_aa: CASSSETSGRGFFDEQFF
cdr3_nt: TGTGCCAGTAGCTCGGAAACTAGCGGGAGGGGTTTTTTTGATGAGCAGTTCTTC

j_call: TRBJ1-5
v_call: TRBV19
clone_size: -
d_call: -
cdr3_aa: CASSPRDNNQPQHF
cdr3_nt: TGTGCCAGTAGTCCCCGGGACAATAATCAGCCCCAGCATTTT

j_call: TRBJ1-5
v_call: TRBV11-3
clone_size: once
d_call: -
cdr3_aa: CASSSGTRDISQHF
cdr3_nt: TGTGCCAGCAGCTCCGGTACACGGGATATATCCCAGCATTTT

j_call: TRBJ1-5
v_call: TRBV28
clone_size: -
d_call: -
cdr3_aa: CASSLLGIFSGAQHF
cdr3_nt: TGTGCCAGCAGTTTACTAGGGATTTTCTCAGGGGCCCAGCATTTT

j_call: TRBJ1-5
v_call: TRBV4-1
clone_size: once
d_call: -
cdr3_aa: CASSPGTSGDNQPQHF
cdr3_nt: TGCGCCAGCAGCCCCGGAACCTCAGGGGACAATCAGCCCCAGCATTTT

j_call: TRBJ2-2
v_call: TRBV9
clone_size: -
d_call: -
cdr3_aa: CASSFSGDRGELFF
cdr3_nt: TGTGCCAGCAGCTTCAGCGGGGACAGGGGGGAGCTGTTTTTT

j_call: TRBJ2-7
v_call: TRBV10-2
clone_size: -
d_call: TRBD1
cdr3_aa: CASRPGADRGPYEQYF
cdr3_nt: TGCGCCAGCAGGCCTGGGGCGGACAGGGGCCCCTACGAGCAGTACTTC

j_call: TRBJ1-6
v_call: TRBV28
clone_size: -
d_call: TRBD1
cdr3_aa: CASSPGDSNNSPLHF
cdr3_nt: TGTGCCAGCAGTCCCGGGGACAGTAATAATTCACCCCTCCACTTT

j_call: TRBJ2-3
v_call: TRBV24-1
clone_size: once
d_call: TRBD2
cdr3_aa: CATRAPGGGTDTQYF
cdr3_nt: TGTGCCACCCGGGCCCCGGGGGGGGGCACAGATACGCAGTATTTT

j_call: TRBJ2-7
v_call: TRBV19
clone_size: -
d_call: -
cdr3_aa: CASSMTGYEQYF
cdr3_nt: TGTGCCAGTAGTATGACCGGGTACGAGCAGTACTTC

j_call: TRBJ2-7
v_call: TRBV7-9
clone_size: -
d_call: -
cdr3_aa: CASSLSIGEQYF
cdr3_nt: TGTGCCAGCAGCTTATCTATCGGGGAGCAGTACTTC

j_call: TRBJ1-2
v_call: TRBV5-1
clone_size: -
d_call: -
cdr3_aa: CASSLDTANYGYTF
cdr3_nt: TGCGCCAGCAGCTTGGATACTGCTAACTATGGCTACACCTTC

j_call: TRBJ1-1
v_call: TRBV3-1/TRBV3-2
clone_size: -
d_call: -
cdr3_aa: CASSQGGTQAFF
cdr3_nt: TGTGCCAGCAGCCAAGGGGGGACTCAAGCTTTCTTT

j_call: TRBJ2-3
v_call: TRBV5-4
clone_size: -
d_call: -
cdr3_aa: CASSLVSSDTQYF
cdr3_nt: TGTGCCAGCAGCTTGGTTAGCTCAGATACGCAGTATTTT

j_call: TRBJ2-1
v_call: TRBV28
clone_size: once
d_call: TRBD2
cdr3_aa: CASVSVAGVNEQFF
cdr3_nt: TGTGCCAGCGTTTCGGTAGCGGGGGTCAATGAGCAGTTCTTC